This T cell receptor (beta chain) derives from a study of glioma-infiltrating T cells after dendritic cell vaccination. The study, taken as a whole, reports: Complete blood and tumor specimen sets were limited to few patients.

CDR1 and CDR2 (germline): GTSNPN, SVGIG (reference sequence). This CDR3 region has 16 residues. Deletions cut 4 bases from V and 5 bases from J, with 18 bases between. None of the glioblastoma patients had an isocitrate dehydrogenase mutation. Before vaccination, two weeks after the third vaccination, and at progression, PBMC were collected. This clone occurred once. Its antigen is still unknown. Primers: 60 V beta forward and 13 J beta reverse. Here immunoSEQ multiplex PCR was the method, and the copy in TCRdb shows in-frame clones only, minus some. The sample lists 60,000 to 70,000 clones, more than 75% occurring once.

J is TRBJ2-6 and V is TRBV30; TRBD1 might be the D (6 bases). The sample in question was blood, obtained before dendritic cell vaccination. This receptor was taken from a human donor with glioblastoma. The CDR3 spells CAWNSLGAYRANVLTF. CDR3 bases: TGTGCCTGGAACTCCCTGGGGGCCTACAGGGCCAACGTCCTGACTTTC.